These 13 T cell receptor beta chains were sequenced from one sample in a study of T cells of healthy individuals. TCRdb reprocessed the 5' RACE reads via MiXCR and lists one record per CDR3 protein. The sample includes roughly 76,000 distinct CDR3 sequences, about 5% of them seen just once. The receptors originated from a female donor in good health.

The V and J genes are TRBV5-1 and TRBJ2-5; 8 nucleotides agree with TRBD2. The CDR3 has 17 amino acids. With V trimmed by 1 base and J by 6 bases, 14 bases remained unmatched. Looked up from germline, CDR1 is SGHRS and CDR2 is YFSETQ. CDR3: CASSLPDGRADRQTQYF. CDR3 bases: TGCGCCAGCAGCTTGCCTGACGGGAGGGCCGATAGACAGACCCAGTACTTC.

Many counts were recorded for this clonotype. The CDR3 DNA is TGTGCCAGCAGCCTCGCGGAAGAACAGGGGGCGCTAGGCTACACCTTC. Amino acid sequence: CASSLAEEQGALGYTF. The rearrangement uses TRBV7-9 and TRBJ1-2; 9 bases fit TRBD1. The CDR3 covers 16 residues. Germline V gene lookup returns CDR1 SEHNR and CDR2 FQNEAQ (reference sequence). Trimming cost V 5 bases and J 8 bases; bases outside gene matches: 15.

This chain joins TRBV25-1 and TRBJ2-7; D might be TRBD1 or TRBD2, each matching 6 bases. This CDR3 comprises 14 residues. Germline CDR1 reads MGHDK; CDR2 reads SYGVNS. Between the trimmed V and J ends, which lost 6 bases and 5 bases, there was a span of 17 bases. The DNA of the CDR3 is TGTGCCAGCAGGCCGGGGGCAGGGTCCGACGAGCAGTACTTC. This gives the protein CASRPGAGSDEQYF.

This clonotype has at least ten counts. The chain has TRBV7-2 and TRBJ2-2; tentative D call: TRBD2 (5 bases). Trimming removed 3 bases at V and 3 bases at J, with 8 bases between. The V gene's germline CDR1 is SGHTA and CDR2 FQGNSA. CDR3 size: 14 residues. The CDR3 DNA sequence: TGTGCCAGCAGCTTGGGAGTTTACACCGGGGAGCTGTTTTTT. It is translated as CASSLGVYTGELFF.

This clonotype was detected ten times or more. This chain uses TRBV7-9 with TRBJ1-3; TRBD1 is a possible D gene (6 bases). The V end was cut by 10 bases, the J end by 1 base, with 11 bases between. The germline CDR1 and CDR2 sequences are SEHNR and FQNEAQ (reference sequence). The CDR3 is 13 residues long. CDR3: CATTGSSGNTIYF. For the CDR3, the DNA is TGTGCCACCACAGGGAGTTCTGGAAACACCATATATTTT.

This clonotype was detected only a few times. The rearrangement uses TRBV30 and TRBJ1-4, with D uncertain. Deletions cut 2 bases from V and 0 bases from J, with 7 bases between. Germline V gene sequence: CDR1 GTSNPN, CDR2 SVGIG (reference sequence). The CDR3 totals 14 residues. The CDR3 here is CAWSPTSTNEKLFF. CDR3 bases: TGTGCCTGGAGTCCTACATCAACTAATGAAAAACTGTTTTTT.

In this sample, this clonotype turned up many times. The chain links TRBV27 to TRBJ2-5; D is perhaps TRBD1 (5 bases). Trimming took 2 bases from V and 5 from J, leaving 15 bases between them. Per germline, CDR1 MNHEY and CDR2 SMNVEV (reference sequence). This CDR3 region has 15 residues. The CDR3 bases are TGTGCCAGCAGTTTAATAAGGGGAAGGACCGAGACCCAGTACTTC. It encodes CASSLIRGRTETQYF.

In this sample, this clonotype turned up many times. The chain links TRBV6-5 to TRBJ1-1; the D gene is possibly TRBD1 (6 bases). Germline CDR1 reads MNHEY; CDR2 reads SVGAGI. This CDR3 comprises 14 residues. Trimming cost V 7 bases and J 0 bases, with 12 bases left between them. The chain's CDR3 is CASIQGHLNTEAFF. Here the CDR3 DNA reads TGTGCCAGCATTCAGGGGCACCTGAACACTGAAGCTTTCTTT.

This clonotype showed up many times. The chain joins TRBV3-1 to TRBJ1-1, with D unresolved. This CDR3 is built from 11 residues. Deletions cut 4 bases from V and 8 bases from J, with 8 bases between. From germline, CDR1 is LGHDT and CDR2 YNNKEL (reference sequence). DNA for the CDR3: TGTGCCAGCAGCCTTTTGATGGAAGCTTTCTTT. Protein product: CASSLLMEAFF.

The rearrangement joins TRBV11-2 to TRBJ1-1; D call uncertain. Germline V lookup: CDR1 SGHAT, CDR2 FQNNGV. Trimming left V 1 base short and J 7 bases short, with 7 bases between. The CDR3 covers 12 residues. This CDR3 reads CASSLGRDEAFF. The CDR3 region has the DNA TGTGCCAGCAGCTTAGGTAGGGATGAAGCTTTCTTT.

On this clonotype: A much larger clonotype is one base distant, so this may be a read error. V usage is TRBV14 and J usage is TRBJ2-1; 7 bases match TRBD1. The CDR3 contains 16 residues. Germline V lookup: CDR1 SGHDN, CDR2 FVKESK. V was clipped by 3 bases and J by 1 base; unmatched bases: 6. The DNA for the CDR3 is TGTGCCAGCAGCCACCCCCAGGGGGTGTCCTACAATGAGCAGTTCTTC. It codes for CASSHPQGVSYNEQFF.

Ten or more counts support this clonotype. This chain connects TRBV20-1 to TRBJ2-1, with TRBD2 identical over 13 bases. Germline lookup yields CDR1 DFQATT and CDR2 SNEGSKA (reference sequence). J was trimmed by 10 bases and V by 1 base; bases with no gene match: 10. The CDR3 length is 16 residues. Here the CDR3 reads CSARVGTSGIGREQFF. The CDR3 nucleotides are TGCAGTGCTAGAGTCGGGACTAGCGGGATAGGTCGGGAGCAGTTCTTC.

The V and J genes are TRBV5-1 and TRBJ2-1, with 13 bases identical to TRBD2. The ends lost 4 bases at V and 0 bases at J; junction bases unmatched: 4. The CDR3 covers 17 residues. Per germline, CDR1 SGHRS and CDR2 YFSETQ. CDR3 residues: CASSQGTSGISYNEQFF. The CDR3 DNA reads TGCGCCAGCAGCCAGGGGACTAGCGGGATCTCCTACAATGAGCAGTTCTTC.